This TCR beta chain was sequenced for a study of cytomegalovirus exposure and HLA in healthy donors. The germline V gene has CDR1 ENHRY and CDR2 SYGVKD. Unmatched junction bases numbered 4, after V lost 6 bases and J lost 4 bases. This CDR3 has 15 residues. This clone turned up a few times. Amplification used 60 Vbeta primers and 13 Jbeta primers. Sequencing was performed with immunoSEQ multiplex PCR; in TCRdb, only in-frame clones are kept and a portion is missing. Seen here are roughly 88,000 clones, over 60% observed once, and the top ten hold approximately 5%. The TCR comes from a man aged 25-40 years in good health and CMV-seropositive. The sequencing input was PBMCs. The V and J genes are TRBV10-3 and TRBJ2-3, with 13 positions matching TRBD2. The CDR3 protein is CAIRGTSGIADTQYF. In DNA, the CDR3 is TGTGCCATCAGGGGGACTAGCGGGATCGCAGATACGCAGTATTTT.